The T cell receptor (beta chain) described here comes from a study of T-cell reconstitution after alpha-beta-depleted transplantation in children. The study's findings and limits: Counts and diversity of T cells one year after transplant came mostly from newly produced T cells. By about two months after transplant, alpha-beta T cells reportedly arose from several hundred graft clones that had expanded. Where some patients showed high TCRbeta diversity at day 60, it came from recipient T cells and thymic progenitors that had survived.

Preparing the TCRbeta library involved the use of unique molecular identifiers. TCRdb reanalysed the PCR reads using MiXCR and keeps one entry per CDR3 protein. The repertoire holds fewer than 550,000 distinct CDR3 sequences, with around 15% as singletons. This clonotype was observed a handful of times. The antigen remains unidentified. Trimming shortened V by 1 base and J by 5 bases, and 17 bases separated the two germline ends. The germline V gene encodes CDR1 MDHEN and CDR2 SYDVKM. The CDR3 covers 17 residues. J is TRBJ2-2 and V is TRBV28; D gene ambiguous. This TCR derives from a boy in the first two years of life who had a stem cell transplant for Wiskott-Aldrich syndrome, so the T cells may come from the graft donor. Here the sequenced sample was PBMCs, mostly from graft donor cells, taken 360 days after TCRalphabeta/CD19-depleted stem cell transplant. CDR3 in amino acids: CASSLFLLPAWTGELFF. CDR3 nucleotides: TGTGCCAGCAGTTTATTTCTACTTCCCGCGTGGACCGGGGAGCTGTTTTTT.